The T cell receptor beta chain under discussion was sequenced for a study of cytomegalovirus exposure and HLA in healthy donors. The PCR employed 60 Vbeta primers together with 13 Jbeta primers. The method was immunoSEQ multiplex PCR; TCRdb's version includes in-frame clones alone and lacks a portion of them. Altogether some 190,000 clones are present, around 75% being singletons, with the ten largest covering 3% to 4%. V lost 1 base and J lost 0, with 6 bases in between. Germline lookup yields CDR1 MNHEY and CDR2 SMNVEV (reference sequence). The CDR3 is 14 amino acids. The J gene is TRBJ2-5, the V gene TRBV27; D perhaps matches TRBD2 (6 bases). Sequencing was performed on PBMCs. This TCR derives from a woman aged 25 to 39 in good health and CMV-seropositive. The CDR3 DNA reads TGTGCCAGCAGTTTATGGGAGGACCAAGAGACCCAGTACTTC. This translates into CASSLWEDQETQYF.